Each of the 31 T cell receptor beta chains below was sequenced from the same sample in a study of T cells in Graves' hyperthyroidism and ophthalmopathy. RNA transcripts provided the source from which TCR beta CDR3 regions were amplified. TCR CDR3 underwent first-round RT-PCR with the HTBI primer set. TCRdb processed the multiplex PCR reads anew with MiXCR; each CDR3 protein has one entry. This table holds around 99,000 distinct CDR3 sequences, 16% found once. The specimen was blood. The receptors were sampled from a woman aged 45 to 65 with Graves' hyperthyroidism.

This clonotype has a count of ten or more. The chain joins TRBV12-3 or TRBV12-4 to TRBJ2-1; D unclear. This CDR3 comprises 16 residues. V shed 0 bases and J shed 5 bases, with 14 bases lying between them. CDR3 DNA: TGTGCCAGCAGTTTAGCTCCCCCCCCCTTAGACAATGAGCAGTTCTTC. Its protein product is CASSLAPPPLDNEQFF.

In its sample, this clonotype was seen many times. The V and J genes are TRBV6-1 and TRBJ2-7; the D is unclear. CDR3 length: 11 amino acids. Germline lookup yields CDR1 MNHNS and CDR2 SASEGT. V was clipped by 6 bases and J by 7 bases, with 10 bases between them. The CDR3 DNA reads as TGTGCCAGCAGCGGCCCAGTGGAGCAGTACTTC. Translation: CASSGPVEQYF.

This clonotype was recorded many times. V usage is TRBV11-2 and J usage is TRBJ2-2; D not resolved. The V gene lost 5 bases and the J gene lost 13 bases, with 20 bases spanning the gap. Germline V gene lookup returns CDR1 SGHAT and CDR2 FQNNGV. The CDR3 spans 14 residues. The CDR3 is CASSIRDSYLGLFF. For the CDR3, the DNA is TGTGCCAGCAGCATACGCGACTCCTACCTCGGGCTGTTTTTT.

This clonotype was detected ten times or more. The chain joins TRBV30 to TRBJ2-1, with TRBD2 identical over 12 bases. The CDR3 has 14 residues. In germline, CDR1 is GTSNPN, CDR2 SVGIG (reference sequence). Germline trimming cut 3 bases from V and 8 bases from J; bases unmatched to any gene: 5. DNA for the CDR3: TGTGCCTGGAGGACTAGCGGGAGTGGCCATGAGCAGTTCTTC. Its protein is CAWRTSGSGHEQFF.

This clonotype has at least ten counts. The gene calls are TRBV20-1 and TRBJ1-5; D call uncertain. The CDR3 has 13 amino acids. V was cut by 6 bases and J by 3 bases, with 12 bases left in between. Germline values: CDR1 DFQATT, CDR2 SNEGSKA (reference sequence). The CDR3 region has the DNA TGCAGTGCAAACGACAATTTCAATCAGCCCCAGCATTTT. Translation gives CSANDNFNQPQHF.

This clonotype was picked up many times. The J gene is TRBJ2-7, the V gene TRBV29-1; 7 bases are a match to TRBD1. The CDR3 covers 12 residues. Germline CDR1 is SQVTM and CDR2 is ANQGSEA. After removal of 7 bases from V and 5 bases from J, the junction contained 8 bases not matched to a gene. Written as DNA, the CDR3 is TGCAGCGCTAGCCGACAGGGAGACGAGCAGTACTTC. Translated: CSASRQGDEQYF.

The CDR3: CASTDTSGGADEQFF. DNA for the CDR3: TGTGCCAGCACCGATACTAGCGGGGGGGCGGATGAGCAGTTCTTC. This chain connects TRBV12-3 or TRBV12-4 to TRBJ2-1; 13 nucleotides line up with TRBD2. J gave up 8 bases and V 7 bases, and 8 bases lay outside the gene matches. The CDR3 covers 15 residues.

The table lists this clonotype with a few counts. The chain recombines TRBV2 with TRBJ2-5, with 8 bases identical to TRBD2. Germline values: CDR1 SNHLY, CDR2 FYNNEI. CDR3 length equals 14 residues. V was clipped by 6 bases and J by 5 bases; unmatched bases: 8. CDR3 residues: CASRGTSTGETQYF. The CDR3 DNA reads as TGTGCCAGCAGGGGGACTAGTACGGGGGAGACCCAGTACTTC.

This clonotype occurred a few times. The chain uses TRBV7-9 and TRBJ2-3, with D uncertain. Deletions cut 4 bases from V and 0 bases from J, with 11 bases between. Germline values: CDR1 SEHNR, CDR2 FQNEAQ (reference sequence). This CDR3 is built from 15 residues. The CDR3 coding sequence is TGTGCCAGCAGCTCCCCTTATCCTAGCACAGATACGCAGTATTTT. It is translated as CASSSPYPSTDTQYF.

There are many counts of this clonotype. This chain joins TRBV10-2 and TRBJ2-7; a weak D match, TRBD2 (5 bases). Germline values: CDR1 WSHSY, CDR2 SAAADI. The CDR3 has 15 residues. The germline V and J ends were trimmed by 5 bases and 4 bases, with 18 bases remaining between them. The CDR3 loop reads CASSIGLHLGYEQYF. The CDR3 nucleotides are TGCGCCAGCAGTATCGGACTGCATCTAGGGTACGAGCAGTACTTC.

This clonotype was observed at least ten times. The chain recombines TRBV20-1 with TRBJ2-1; 8 nucleotides line up with TRBD1. The CDR3 totals 17 residues. Trimming cost V 0 bases and J 4 bases; bases outside gene matches: 11. Germline CDR1 and CDR2: DFQATT and SNEGSKA (reference sequence). DNA of the CDR3: TGCAGTGCTAGAGATAGGTCAGGGGGCCTTTTTTACAATGAGCAGTTCTTC. Translation gives CSARDRSGGLFYNEQFF.

This clonotype was seen repeatedly, ten times or more. J is TRBJ2-5 and V is TRBV9, with 7 bases lining up with TRBD2. Per germline, CDR1 SGDLS and CDR2 YYNGEE. The CDR3 is 15 residues long. The trim removed 0 bases at V and 1 base at J, leaving 3 bases unmatched. The CDR3 region is CASSVGGGLQETQYF. The CDR3 DNA follows: TGTGCCAGCAGCGTAGGGGGGGGTCTCCAAGAGACCCAGTACTTC.

The rearrangement uses TRBV4-1 and TRBJ1-2; a possible D gene is TRBD1 (5 bases). V dropped 1 base and J dropped 7 bases, with 13 bases sitting between them. The germline V gene encodes CDR1 MGHRA and CDR2 YSYEKL. The CDR3 has 14 residues. CDR3 bases: TGCGCCAGCAGCCAAGCGGCGACAGTACGTGGCTACACCTTC. Its translation: CASSQAATVRGYTF.

The rearrangement links TRBV4-1 to TRBJ1-2; TRBD1 might be the D (5 bases). Trimming took off 0 bases at V and 4 bases at J, with 15 bases between the two ends. Germline V gives CDR1 MGHRA, CDR2 YSYEKL. The CDR3 covers 16 residues. For the CDR3, the DNA is TGCGCCAGCAGCCAAGAAGAGACCGGGACGCCCTATGGCTACACCTTC. This gives the protein CASSQEETGTPYGYTF.

This clonotype was observed at least ten times. V gene TRBV5-1 combines with J gene TRBJ2-1, with TRBD2 matching over 8 bases. J gave up 3 bases and V 1 base, and 6 bases lay outside the gene matches. There are 16 residues in the CDR3. CDR1 and CDR2 from the germline V gene are SGHRS and YFSETQ. The CDR3 is CASSLSPSGFYNEQFF. The CDR3 DNA follows: TGCGCCAGCAGCTTGAGTCCTAGCGGGTTCTACAATGAGCAGTTCTTC.

Notes on this clonotype: Given the absence of the conserved phenylalanine or tryptophan at the CDR3 end, a read error is likely. The J gene is TRBJ1-5, the V gene TRBV28, with D uncertain. The V gene lost 3 bases and the J gene lost 3 bases, with 15 bases spanning the gap. This CDR3 is built from 16 residues. Germline CDR1 and CDR2: MDHEN and SYDVKM. CDR3 DNA: TGTGCCAGCAGTTTCTCGGTCAGCACGCCCAATCAGCCCCAGCATCTT. Its translation: CASSFSVSTPNQPQHL.

The rearrangement uses TRBV19 and TRBJ2-1; D is unclear. Trimming shortened V by 6 bases and J by 10 bases, and 13 bases separated the two germline ends. Germline V gene lookup returns CDR1 LNHDA and CDR2 SQIVND (reference sequence). The CDR3 runs 12 residues. CDR3 amino acids: CASRPLAGEQFF. The CDR3, as DNA: TGTGCCAGTAGGCCACTGGCCGGGGAGCAGTTCTTC.

At least ten counts were recorded for this clonotype. This chain joins TRBV7-9 and TRBJ1-3; D is uncertain. The CDR3 loop spans 15 amino acids. Trimming left V 2 bases short and J 2 bases short, with 10 bases between. Germline V gene lookup returns CDR1 SEHNR and CDR2 FQNEAQ (reference sequence). The CDR3 loop reads CASSLSGFTGNTIYF. CDR3 sequence (DNA): TGTGCCAGCAGCTTAAGTGGGTTCACTGGAAACACCATATATTTT.

This clonotype was recorded only once. CDR3 amino acids: CASSTRRTEMNTEAFF. The DNA of the CDR3 is TGTGCCAGCAGCACCCGAAGGACAGAGATGAACACTGAAGCTTTCTTT. The rearrangement uses TRBV11-3 and TRBJ1-1; TRBD1 is a possible D gene (6 bases). There are 16 residues in the CDR3. Germline CDR1 SGHNT, CDR2 YENEEA. V was pared by 5 bases and J by 0 bases, with 16 bases between.

At least ten counts were recorded for this clonotype. The gene calls are TRBV4-1 and TRBJ2-7; no definite D call. V was cut by 0 bases and J by 0 bases, with 6 bases left in between. This CDR3 contains 14 residues. Germline values: CDR1 MGHRA, CDR2 YSYEKL. CDR3 sequence (DNA): TGCGCCAGCAGCCAAGAGGTCACCTCCTACGAGCAGTACTTC. Its translation: CASSQEVTSYEQYF.

The V and J genes are TRBV20-1 and TRBJ2-5; D unclear. V gave up 5 bases and J gave up 4 bases, with 5 bases separating them. CDR3 size: 10 residues. CDR1 and CDR2 (germline): DFQATT, SNEGSKA (reference sequence). CDR3 sequence (DNA): TGCAGTGCTGCACTAGAGACCCAGTACTTC. Protein product: CSAALETQYF.

Ten or more counts support this clonotype. This may come from a read error, since a much larger clone is one base off. The V call is TRBV6-2 or TRBV6-3, the J call TRBJ2-2, with D unresolved. From germline, CDR1 is MNHEY and CDR2 SVGEGT. V was trimmed by 6 bases and J by 1 base, leaving 6 bases between them. The length of the CDR3 is 13 residues. In DNA, the CDR3 is TGTGCCAGCAGCGCAGAGAACACCGGGGAGCTGTTTTTT. Protein sequence: CASSAENTGELFF.

This clonotype has at least ten counts. V and J are TRBV5-1 and TRBJ1-4; D gene ambiguous. CDR1 SGHRS and CDR2 YFSETQ come from the germline V gene. The CDR3 length is 18 residues. Trimming took 0 bases from V and 6 from J, leaving 21 bases between them. This CDR3 is CASSLGLGRALRDEKLFF. The DNA for the CDR3 is TGCGCCAGCAGCTTGGGTTTAGGCCGGGCTTTGAGAGATGAAAAACTGTTTTTT.

The chain is built from TRBV6-5 and TRBJ2-7; D may be TRBD1 or TRBD2 (5 bases each). The CDR3 is 15 residues long. Germline loops: CDR1 MNHEY, CDR2 SVGAGI. The ends were cut back, 4 bases at V and 6 bases at J, with 19 bases in the middle. CDR3 sequence: CASSLPGTRTSEQYF. As DNA, the CDR3 is TGTGCCAGCAGTTTACCCGGGACCCGAACATCCGAGCAGTACTTC.

In this sample, this clonotype turned up many times. The V gene is TRBV6-6, the J gene TRBJ1-2; tentative D call: TRBD1 (5 bases). The V and J ends lost 0 bases and 7 bases respectively, with 18 bases between them. CDR3 length: 16 residues. From germline, CDR1 is MNHNY and CDR2 SVGAGI (reference sequence). The chain's CDR3 is CASSYSGDPSILGYTF. The CDR3 DNA follows: TGTGCCAGCAGTTACTCAGGGGACCCCTCAATACTTGGCTACACCTTC.

This clonotype was seen more than once but under ten times. This chain uses TRBV18 with TRBJ2-3; 7 bases line up with TRBD2. The V segment lost 6 bases and the J segment 6 bases; nucleotides outside the gene matches: 3. Germline assignment: CDR1 KGHSH and CDR2 LQKENI. This CDR3 comprises 12 residues. The CDR3 reads CASSGLGDTQYF. CDR3 coding DNA: TGTGCCAGCTCCGGACTAGGGGATACGCAGTATTTT. Together with reference TRBV18 and TRBJ2-3, the CDR3 gives the full variable domain: NAGVMQNPRHLVRRRGQEARLRCSPMKGHSHVYWYRQLPEEGLKFMVYLQKENIIDESGMPKERFSAEFPKEGPSILRIQQVVRGDSAAYFCASSGLGDTQYFGPGTRLTVL.

V usage is TRBV5-1 and J usage is TRBJ2-2, with 7 bases lining up with TRBD1. V shed 4 bases, J shed 3 bases, and the junction held 6 bases outside the gene matches. The CDR3 is 15 residues long. From germline, CDR1 is SGHRS and CDR2 YFSETQ. CDR3 protein: CASSLGDRYTGELFF. CDR3 DNA sequence: TGCGCCAGCAGCCTCGGGGACAGATACACCGGGGAGCTGTTTTTT.

This clonotype was picked up many times. The chain combines TRBV6-2 or TRBV6-3 with TRBJ1-5; 12 nucleotides line up with TRBD1. This CDR3 comprises 19 residues. J lost 7 bases, V lost 2 bases, and 15 bases had no gene match. Germline V gene data show CDR1 as MNHEY and CDR2 as SVGEGT. The CDR3 nucleotides are TGTGCCAGCAGTTACGACCGGGACAGGGGGCTGATCGACGTCCAGCCCCAGCATTTT. It translates to CASSYDRDRGLIDVQPQHF.

A remark on this clonotype: This may stem from a read error, because a much larger clone lies one nucleotide away. The chain carries TRBV28 and TRBJ2-7; TRBD2 matches at 7 bases. There are 15 residues in the CDR3. Germline V CDR1 and CDR2: MDHEN, SYDVKM. This CDR3 reads CASSFGGTTDYGQYV. The CDR3 region has the DNA TGTGCCAGCAGTTTTGGGGGGACTACCGACTACGGGCAGTACGTC.

V is TRBV6-5 and J is TRBJ1-3; D gene unclear. V gave up 2 bases and J gave up 0 bases, with 8 bases separating them. The germline CDR1 and CDR2 sequences are MNHEY and SVGAGI. The CDR3 spans 15 residues. The CDR3 bases are TGTGCCAGCAGTTACCCCGGAAACTCTGGAAACACCATATATTTT. Protein product: CASSYPGNSGNTIYF.

This clonotype came up many times. V gene TRBV6-1 combines with J gene TRBJ2-2, with 9 nucleotides matching TRBD2. Germline trimming cut 11 bases from V and 7 bases from J; bases unmatched to any gene: 11. This CDR3 is 14 amino acids long. CDR1 and CDR2 (germline): MNHNS, SASEGT. The DNA for the CDR3 is TGTGCCGCGGGGGCTAGCGGGACCGGCGGGGAGCTGTTTTTT. This encodes CAAGASGTGGELFF.